Each of the 7 T cell receptor beta chains below was sequenced from the same sample in a study of cytotoxic CD8 clonotypes in ibrutinib-treated CLL. TCRdb keeps only in-frame clones here, not all; method: immunoSEQ multiplex PCR. This table holds some 130,000 clones, 76% found once. The sequencing used PBMCs, collected after 24 months of ibrutinib treatment. The receptor source for this set is a human donor with chronic lymphocytic leukemia.

The V and J genes are TRBV19 and TRBJ1-3; possible D gene TRBD1, 6 bases. The CDR3 is 13 amino acids. Per germline, CDR1 LNHDA and CDR2 SQIVND (reference sequence). Trimming stripped 10 bases from V and 2 bases from J, with 12 bases between. CDR3 DNA sequence: TGTGCCACCCACGGGGGGCCTGGAAACACCATATATTTT. Translated: CATHGGPGNTIYF.

CDR3 bases: TGCGCCAGCAGCTTGGTGGCCGACACTGAAGCTTTCTTT. Translating it yields CASSLVADTEAFF. The chain has TRBV5-1 and TRBJ1-1; the D is unclear. V lost 0 bases, J lost 3 bases, and 6 bases lay in between. In germline, CDR1 is SGHRS, CDR2 YFSETQ. There are 13 residues in the CDR3.

The gene calls are TRBV2 and TRBJ1-2; 7 bases align to TRBD1. This CDR3 is built from 13 residues. V lost 7 bases, J lost 5 bases, and 7 bases stayed unmatched. CDR1 is SNHLY, CDR2 FYNNEI, per germline. This CDR3 reads CASTRDSGYGYTF. In DNA, the CDR3 is TGTGCCAGCACCCGGGACAGTGGTTATGGCTACACCTTC.

J is TRBJ2-3 and V is TRBV13; 10 nucleotides agree with TRBD2. The CDR3 runs to 16 residues. The germline V gene encodes CDR1 PRHDT and CDR2 FYEKMQ (reference sequence). The V and J ends lost 5 bases and 6 bases, in that order; junction bases with no gene match: 11. The CDR3 DNA follows: TGTGCCAGCAGCCCACGGACTAGCGGTGGGGGGGATACGCAGTATTTT. Its translation: CASSPRTSGGGDTQYF.

The V gene is TRBV5-1, the J gene TRBJ2-3; 8 bases align to TRBD2. V dropped 4 bases and J dropped 6; count of bases not matched to a gene: 13. The CDR3 contains 16 residues. CDR1 and CDR2 from the germline V gene are SGHRS and YFSETQ. The CDR3 coding sequence is TGCGCCAGCAGCCCTCGAGGTAGCGGGAAGGGGGATACGCAGTATTTT. Translation: CASSPRGSGKGDTQYF.

This chain links TRBV28 with TRBJ2-7; D is possibly TRBD1 (6 bases). The length of the CDR3 is 13 residues. Deletions cut 6 bases from V and 2 bases from J, with 11 bases between. The germline gives CDR1 MDHEN, CDR2 SYDVKM. The CDR3 DNA is TGTGCCAGCAGCCAAGACAGGACCTACGAGCAGTACTTC. Encoded protein: CASSQDRTYEQYF.

This clone turned up a few times. The chain joins TRBV7-9 to TRBJ1-5, with a possible D match to TRBD1 (5 bases). With 5 bases removed from V and 5 bases from J, the gap between germline ends came to 19 bases. The V gene's germline CDR1 is SEHNR and CDR2 FQNEAQ (reference sequence). The CDR3 runs 16 residues. In nucleotides, the CDR3 is TGTGCCAGCAGCCCCCGACAGAAGCCACCTGATCAGCCCCAGCATTTT. This gives the protein CASSPRQKPPDQPQHF.